Here is one TCR beta chain with its context. Its antigen remains unknown. The germline V gene has CDR1 GTSNPN and CDR2 SVGIG (reference sequence). Trimming pared 2 bases from V and 4 bases from J, leaving 15 bases between. The CDR3 loop spans 15 amino acids. These data belong to a study of cytomegalovirus exposure and HLA in healthy donors. PCR used 60 Vbeta primers and 13 Jbeta primers. Some clones are missing from TCRdb's copy, which holds only in-frame ones; the method was immunoSEQ multiplex PCR. The sample yields 130,000 to 150,000 clones, under 90% seen once. Study-level results: TCR beta sequences reportedly predicted most subjects' HLA-A and HLA-B alleles accurately. Among CMV-associated TCR beta chains, most appeared HLA-restricted in a later analysis. One cluster of highly shared sequence variants probably arose as a sequencing artifact.

Sequences were obtained from PBMCs. The gene calls are TRBV30 and TRBJ1-3, with D possibly TRBD1 on 6 matching bases. The sequence came from a man aged 40-55 years in good health and CMV-seronegative. The CDR3, as DNA: TGTGCCTGGAGTCCCGACACAGGGTTCGGAAACACCATATATTTT. Translated, it gives CAWSPDTGFGNTIYF.